This paragraph reports one TCR beta chain. This record belongs to a study of cytomegalovirus exposure and HLA in healthy donors. Researchers ran the PCR with 60 Vbeta and 13 Jbeta primers. The assay was immunoSEQ multiplex PCR, and TCRdb's table has in-frame clones only and misses some. The sample has approximately 190,000 clones; roughly 80% are singletons. This TCR derives from a man between 50 and 59 years old in good health and CMV-seronegative. The sequenced sample consisted of PBMCs.

CDR3 in DNA: TGTGCCATCAGTGATTCGACAGTGAACACTGAAGCTTTCTTT. Protein product: CAISDSTVNTEAFF. The J gene is TRBJ1-1, the V gene TRBV10-3, with D perhaps matching TRBD1 (5 bases). The CDR3 loop spans 14 amino acids. Trimming removed 3 bases from V and 0 bases from J, with 8 bases in between. Germline CDR1 is ENHRY and CDR2 is SYGVKD.